This T cell receptor (beta chain) was captured in a study of control samples from healthy donors and cancer patients. Unmatched junction bases numbered 1, after V lost 6 bases and J lost 5 bases. Germline CDR1 is MNHEY and CDR2 is SVGAGI. The CDR3 length is 12 residues. Assay: immunoSEQ multiplex PCR; the TCRdb copy retains only in-frame clones and omits some. The data contain approximately 120,000 clones, almost 95% of them singletons. This clone was detected only once. The sequence derives from an elderly man with head and neck cancer. The gene calls are TRBV6-5 and TRBJ2-3; TRBD2 matches at 8 bases. The source material was PBMCs. CDR3 in amino acids: CASRGLVDTQYF. DNA of the CDR3: TGTGCCAGCAGGGGACTAGTAGATACGCAGTATTTT.